This T cell receptor (beta chain) was obtained from a study of blood T cell repertoires in COVID-19. Study summary: Both acute and convalescent COVID-19 samples were obtained from the United States, Italy and Spain. The cDNA or gDNA used as material had been derived from T cells, B-cell-depleted T cells, or PBMCs.

Germline V CDR1 and CDR2: SGDLS, YYNGEE. V dropped 4 bases and J dropped 6 bases, with 13 bases sitting between them. This CDR3 region has 13 residues. Under the authors' procedure: It was from reference gene primer amplification that nucleated cell counts were estimated. The protocol was immunoSEQ multiplex PCR, while the TCRdb copy is restricted to in-frame clones and leaves out a portion. V and J calls and clone size come straight from that table; D and trimming were deduced from the DNA. This table has approximately 150,000 clones, 82% appearing once. This clonotype was sampled from a woman in her 70s with acute or convalescent COVID-19. The sample comprised peripheral blood. The gene calls are TRBV9 and TRBJ1-2, with D possibly matching TRBD1 (5 bases). The CDR3 region is CASSPRGGDGYTF. CDR3 coding DNA: TGTGCCAGCAGCCCCCGCGGAGGGGATGGCTACACCTTC.